This T cell receptor beta chain was profiled in a study of graft-versus-host responses after intestinal transplantation. Across the study: Recipients across the board were started on anti-thymocyte globulin induction, then kept on tacrolimus and steroids for around three years. Regarding the study as a whole: The study associated peak circulating GvH clone levels with early post-transplant HvG declines.

Trimming cost V 6 bases and J 0 bases, with 6 bases left between them. The CDR3 contains 13 residues. Looked up from germline, CDR1 is MGHDK and CDR2 is SYGVNS. The table lists this clone with a count of one. Its antigen is as yet unknown. Assay: immunoSEQ multiplex PCR; the TCRdb copy retains only in-frame clones and omits some. The sample records under 100,000 clones, 75% to 95% being singletons. Sequences were derived from PBMCs, sampled 450 to 460 days after intestinal transplant. The chain combines TRBV25-1 with TRBJ2-4; D unresolved. This clonotype originated in a human patient who received an intestinal transplant, so some T cells may come from the graft donor. The CDR3 loop reads CASRDLAKNIQYF. CDR3 nucleotide sequence: TGTGCCAGCAGGGACCTAGCCAAAAACATTCAGTACTTC.